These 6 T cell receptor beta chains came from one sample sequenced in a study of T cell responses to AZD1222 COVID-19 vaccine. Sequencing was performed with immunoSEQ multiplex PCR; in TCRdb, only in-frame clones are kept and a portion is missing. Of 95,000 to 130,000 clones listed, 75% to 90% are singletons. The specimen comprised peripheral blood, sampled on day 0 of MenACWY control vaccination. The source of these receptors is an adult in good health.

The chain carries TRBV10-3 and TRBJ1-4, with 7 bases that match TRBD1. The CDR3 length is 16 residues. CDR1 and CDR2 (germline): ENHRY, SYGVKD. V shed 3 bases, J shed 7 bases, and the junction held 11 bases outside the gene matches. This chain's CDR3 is CAISERYQAGGEKLFF. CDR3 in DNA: TGTGCCATCAGTGAACGATACCAGGCAGGGGGTGAAAAACTGTTTTTT.

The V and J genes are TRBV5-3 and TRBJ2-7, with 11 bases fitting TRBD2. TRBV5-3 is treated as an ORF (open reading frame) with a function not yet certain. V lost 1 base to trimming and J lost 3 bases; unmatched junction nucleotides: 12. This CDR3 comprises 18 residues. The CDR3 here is CARSLSASGGTEYYEQYF. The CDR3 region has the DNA TGTGCCAGAAGCTTGTCGGCTAGCGGGGGGACCGAGTACTACGAGCAGTACTTC.

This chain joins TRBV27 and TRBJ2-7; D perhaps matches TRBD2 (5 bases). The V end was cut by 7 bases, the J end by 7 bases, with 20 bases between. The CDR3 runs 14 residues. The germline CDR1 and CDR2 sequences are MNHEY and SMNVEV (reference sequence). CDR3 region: CASTPGGAPGEQYF. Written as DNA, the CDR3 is TGTGCCAGCACCCCCGGAGGTGCTCCCGGTGAGCAGTACTTC.

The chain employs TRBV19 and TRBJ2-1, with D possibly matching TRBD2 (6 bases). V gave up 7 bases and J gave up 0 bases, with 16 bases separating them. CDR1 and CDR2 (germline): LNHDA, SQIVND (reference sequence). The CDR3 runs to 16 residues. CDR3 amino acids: CASTPTPGSSYNEQFF. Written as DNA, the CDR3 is TGTGCCAGTACCCCTACCCCCGGGAGCTCCTACAATGAGCAGTTCTTC.

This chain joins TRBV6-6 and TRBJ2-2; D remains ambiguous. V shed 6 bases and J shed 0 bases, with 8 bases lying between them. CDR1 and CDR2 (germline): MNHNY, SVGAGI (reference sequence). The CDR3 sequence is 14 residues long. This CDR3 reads CASRQNTNTGELFF. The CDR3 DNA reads TGTGCCAGCAGGCAGAACACGAACACCGGGGAGCTGTTTTTT.

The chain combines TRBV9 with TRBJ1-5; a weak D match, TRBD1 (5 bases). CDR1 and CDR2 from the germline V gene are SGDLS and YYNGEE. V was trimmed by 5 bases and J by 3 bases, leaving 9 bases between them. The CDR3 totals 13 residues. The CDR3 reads CASSQGPNQPQHF. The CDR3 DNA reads TGTGCCAGCAGTCAGGGTCCCAATCAGCCCCAGCATTTT.